This TCR beta chain was observed in a study of cytomegalovirus exposure and HLA in healthy donors. Broader study findings: 87-base-pair reads could not separate some V segments, including TRBV6-2 and TRBV6-3.

Trimming took 5 bases from V and 4 from J, leaving 3 bases between them. Germline lookup yields CDR1 SNHLY and CDR2 FYNNEI. CDR3 length: 11 residues. PCR amplification relied on 60 Vbeta primers (plus 13 Jbeta primers). Methods used by the authors: Per a later analysis, the number of unique TCR beta chains was roughly 83 million, of which some 9.9 million were shared. TCRdb's copy holds only in-frame clones and misses some; the assay was immunoSEQ multiplex PCR. Clone size and V and J calls were adopted from that table, with D and trimming inferred from the DNA. This sample has more than 95,000 clones, with about 15% found just once. This clone was counted between two and nine times. Its specificity is unknown. The sample has other DNA sequences that encode this CDR3 too.

Sequencing was performed on PBMCs. The rearrangement links TRBV2 to TRBJ1-5, with D uncertain. The sequence was collected from a female donor in good health and CMV-seropositive. CDR3: CASSLNQPQHF. The CDR3 nucleotides are TGTGCCAGCAGTCTAAATCAGCCCCAGCATTTT.